The clone carrying this TCR beta chain was seen more than once but under ten times. Its antigen remains unidentified. CDR1 SGHRS and CDR2 YFSETQ come from the germline V gene. CDR3 length: 13 residues. V was trimmed by 6 bases and J by 4 bases, leaving 14 bases between them. MiXCR, run by TCRdb on the 5' RACE reads, gives a single entry per CDR3 protein. This table has 150,000 to 200,000 distinct CDR3 sequences, around 20% appearing once. The source of the sample is a study of CD8 T cells in ankylosing spondylitis. General study points: About eight highly homologous variants made up a TCR beta motif that seemed to typify ankylosing spondylitis blood.

This receptor was taken from a male donor with ankylosing spondylitis or in good health (not recorded which). The sequencing sample was made of blood, either unsorted or a sorted T cell fraction (not recorded which). The chain recombines TRBV5-1 with TRBJ2-7, with D possibly being TRBD2 (7 bases). The CDR3 loop reads CASTAAGAYEQYF. The CDR3 DNA reads TGCGCCAGCACGGCTGCGGGGGCGTACGAGCAGTACTTC.